This is a list of T cell receptor beta chains from one sample in a study of CD8 T cells in Susac syndrome. Each CDR3 protein gets one entry after TCRdb re-called the immunoSEQ multiplex PCR reads with MiXCR. The sample lists approximately 74,000 distinct CDR3 sequences, 94% occurring once. The sample was CD8+ T cells from PBMCs. These receptors were taken from a human donor with Susac syndrome. Each CDR3 is given without its conserved first and last residue. Fields, in order: clone size, J gene, V gene, CDR3 protein. Clone size is shown for a subset of rows, as once, few, many or a class of expanded clone.

- TRBJ2-5 TRBV7-8 ANSLSGVQAITGKNWETQY
- TRBJ2-1 TRBV12-3/TRBV12-4 ASSGTSGAREQF
- TRBJ2-1 TRBV15 ATSEGVAGGPNEQF
- TRBJ2-5 TRBV7-9 ASSLVPGQETQY
- TRBJ2-1 TRBV7-9 ASRRALDSYNEQF
- TRBJ2-1 TRBV9 ASSPVQGENEQF
- TRBJ2-1 TRBV5-1 ASSFSSGTDNEQF
few TRBJ2-7 TRBV2 ASSAGSYEQY
once TRBJ2-3 TRBV20-1 SARVAGVAGDTQY
few TRBJ2-3 TRBV14 ASSPWGTGVGDTQY
- TRBJ2-3 TRBV7-9 ASSDPAADTQY
- TRBJ2-3 TRBV28 ASISGPTQY
- TRBJ2-2 TRBV3-1 ASSQDGTTGELF
- TRBJ2-7 TRBV7-9 ASSLGQYYEQY